The sequence of this TCR beta chain was determined in a study of blood T cell repertoires in COVID-19. As for the study in general: The origin of the acute and convalescent COVID-19 samples was the United States, Italy and Spain.

Individuals drawn from approximately 26 US areas were roughly 18 to 95 years old. Participants were placed into cohorts based on the clinical history they reported. The recovered donors of Cohort 3 showed two negative PCRs, clearance, or symptom resolution. The method was immunoSEQ multiplex PCR; TCRdb's version includes in-frame clones alone and lacks a portion of them. The table shows some 310,000 clones, with roughly 90% occurring only once. This sequence was found in a woman younger than 45 who had recovered from COVID-19. Input material: PBMCs or T cells enriched from blood (not recorded which).

CDR3 amino acids: CATAGGAGGNEQYF. Written as DNA, the CDR3 is TGTGCCACCGCGGGGGGGGCGGGAGGAAACGAGCAGTACTTC. This chain links TRBV4-2 with TRBJ2-7; 9 bases are a match to TRBD2. The trim removed 10 bases at V and 5 bases at J, leaving 12 bases unmatched. The CDR3 totals 14 residues. Germline lookup yields CDR1 LGHNA and CDR2 YNFKEQ.